This T cell receptor beta chain comes out of a study of T cells expressing NK-cell markers (TCRdb year 2020). Describing the broader study: Three sorted T-cell subsets (CD3+CD56+NKG2C+, CD3+CD56+NKG2C- and CD3+CD56-NKG2C+) from several donors had their TCR beta-chain repertoires profiled. Illumina HiSeq 2000/2500, MiSeq or NextSeq was used to sequence libraries as 2 x 150 bp reads. The eight sequenced donors were randomly selected healthy volunteers, three men and five women. Of the eight sequenced donors, seven were found to be HCMV-seropositive and one was found to be HCMV-seronegative.

A note on this clonotype: Its antigen is still unknown.

The germline V gene encodes CDR1 MNHEY and CDR2 SVGAGI. The CDR3 runs 12 amino acids, cysteine and phenylalanine included. No DNA accompanies this entry. Broad study findings and their caveats: Those dominant clonotypes were again the most abundant among CD3+CD56-NKG2C+ cells in several donors, at 28.3-60.1%. In roughly six donors, the dominant CD3+CD56+NKG2C+ clonotypes ranked among the top 10 CD8+ clonotypes, making up about 1.0-7.0% of CD8+ T cells. Whether the expanded NKG2C-expressing T cell clones were specific for HCMV antigens remained unclear.

The run used an Illumina HiSeq 2000. TCR beta cDNA libraries were made by 5'RACE template switching that added a universal primer site and unique molecular identifiers. Priming for cDNA synthesis came from the TCR beta constant segment, and two successive PCR amplification steps followed. Per the source publication's procedure: Reads were demultiplexed and grouped by UMI with MIGEC, and clonotypes were assembled and quantified with MiTCR. Only TCR cDNA sequences supported by at least two reads were kept to exclude erroneous sequences. Downstream repertoire analysis used the tcR package, and clonotypes were matched across fractions by CDR3 nucleotide sequence plus V segment. VDJmatch was used to annotate antigen specificity against VDJdb, with one amino acid substitution in CDR3 allowed. After the reads were reprocessed by TCRdb, one entry was made per CDR3 protein sequence, with no DNA. It is TCRdb's table, rather than the study itself, that gives the V and J calls and clone size. The table kept for this sample lists roughly 390,000 distinct CDR3 sequences. The biggest ten clones account for about 10% of the sample.

To determine HCMV serostatus, a commercial ELISA kit was used to detect HCMV-specific IgG in serum. Peripheral blood mononuclear cells were isolated from blood by Ficoll density gradient centrifugation. This chain joins TRBV6-5 to TRBJ2-7; lacking DNA, the TRBD1 call made by TCRdb goes unchecked. The material sequenced was blood T cells: a sorted CD56 or NKG2C T cell subset, CD4+ or CD8+ T cells, or bulk PBMC T cells (not recorded which). The receptor comes from a woman in her fifties or sixties in good health. Donor details come from another sample of the same person, matched by shared clones. The CDR3 has the sequence CASSSGTGGQYF.